This T cell receptor beta chain was documented in a study of control samples from healthy donors and cancer patients. Generated by immunoSEQ multiplex PCR, the TCRdb table keeps only in-frame clones and is missing some. The table shows 130,000 or so clones, with roughly 88% occurring only once. CDR3 length: 14 residues. Germline V gives CDR1 SGDLS, CDR2 YYNGEE. The V gene lost 2 bases and the J gene lost 0 bases, with 8 bases spanning the gap. Sequenced sample: blood. The TCR was taken from a man aged 50 or older in good health. This chain links TRBV9 with TRBJ1-1; possibly TRBD1 for D (5 bases). CDR3 sequence: CASSVEGLNTEAFF. CDR3 DNA sequence: TGTGCCAGCAGCGTGGAGGGGTTGAACACTGAAGCTTTCTTT.